A single sample is the source of the 8 T cell receptor beta chains below, sequenced in a study of blood T cell repertoires in COVID-19. This table comes from immunoSEQ multiplex PCR, and its TCRdb copy is limited to in-frame clones, with some not included. The table includes more than 150,000 clones, around 81% detected once. The material sequenced was peripheral blood. The receptors stem from a woman of 80 years or more with COVID-19, enrolled during active disease.

The J gene is TRBJ1-1, the V gene TRBV18; tentative D call: TRBD1 (6 bases). V lost 3 bases, J lost 4 bases, and 12 bases lay in between. Germline V lookup: CDR1 KGHSH, CDR2 LQKENI. This CDR3 is built from 14 residues. The CDR3 is CASSPSQGVTEAFF. In DNA, the CDR3 is TGTGCCAGCTCACCTTCACAGGGCGTCACTGAAGCTTTCTTT.

This chain connects TRBV6-2 or TRBV6-3 to TRBJ1-1; tentatively, D is TRBD1 (6 bases). Germline CDR1 is MNHEY and CDR2 is SVGEGT. The V end was cut by 5 bases, the J end by 1 base, with 14 bases between. CDR3 length: 15 amino acids. This CDR3 reads CASSTQGQPNTEAFF. The CDR3 DNA reads TGTGCCAGCAGTACCCAAGGACAGCCGAACACTGAAGCTTTCTTT.

As DNA, the CDR3 is TGTGCCAGCAGCAAGCCGGATACAGGGTTTCGCACAGATACGCAGTATTTT. The encoded protein is CASSKPDTGFRTDTQYF. The chain joins TRBV21-1 to TRBJ2-3; the table's D call, TRBD1, was not checked against the DNA. TRBV21-1 is a documented pseudogene. The CDR3 has 17 amino acids.

The J gene is TRBJ1-2, the V gene TRBV7-2; D is perhaps TRBD1 (5 bases). The germline V and J ends were trimmed by 5 bases and 4 bases, with 11 bases remaining between them. Germline V CDR1 and CDR2: SGHTA, FQGNSA. The length of the CDR3 is 13 residues. The CDR3 bases are TGTGCCAGCAGCATACAGGCTTTCTATGGCTACACCTTC. Encoded protein: CASSIQAFYGYTF.

The gene calls are TRBV7-9 and TRBJ2-3; a weak D match, TRBD1 (6 bases). The CDR3 is 13 residues long. Trimming cost V 2 bases and J 5 bases, with 8 bases left between them. Germline V gives CDR1 SEHNR, CDR2 FQNEAQ (reference sequence). CDR3 loop: CASSLRGIDTQYF. The CDR3 DNA follows: TGTGCCAGCAGCTTAAGGGGGATAGATACGCAGTATTTT.

The V gene is TRBV27, the J gene TRBJ1-1; no clear D. The CDR3 covers 14 residues. Trimming took 6 bases from V and 4 from J, leaving 15 bases between them. Looked up from germline, CDR1 is MNHEY and CDR2 is SMNVEV (reference sequence). The CDR3 loop reads CASSPLRGSTEAFF. CDR3 nucleotide sequence: TGTGCCAGCAGCCCTCTGAGAGGGAGCACTGAAGCTTTCTTT.

This clone came up a few times. The chain is built from TRBV6-1 and TRBJ2-7, with D tentatively TRBD1 (5 bases). The germline V gene has CDR1 MNHNS and CDR2 SASEGT. CDR3 length equals 17 residues. The ends were cut back, 1 base at V and 5 bases at J, with 21 bases in the middle. CDR3 sequence (DNA): TGTGCCAGCAGTGAAGGCGACAGCTACAGTTACTACCACGAGCAGTACTTC. It specifies CASSEGDSYSYYHEQYF.

V is TRBV12-3 or TRBV12-4 and J is TRBJ2-1; no clear D. The length of the CDR3 is 11 residues. V was shortened by 6 bases and J by 9 bases, with 9 bases between the two germline ends. Here the CDR3 DNA reads TGTGCCAGCAGCCCTAGGTTTGAGCAGTTCTTC. Its translation: CASSPRFEQFF.